The rows below give T cell receptor beta chains drawn from one sample of a study of cytomegalovirus exposure and HLA in healthy donors. The method was immunoSEQ multiplex PCR; TCRdb's version includes in-frame clones alone and lacks a portion of them. The sample includes roughly 160,000 clones, roughly four fifths of them seen just once. The material sequenced was PBMCs. The receptors were sampled from a female donor in good health and CMV-seronegative. CDR3s include the opening cysteine and the closing phenylalanine or tryptophan. The D gene is left open where the match is weak. Only part of the rows carry a size: once, few, many, or a class if the clone is expanded.

CDR3 length	D gene	V gene	J gene	clone size	CDR3 protein	CDR3 DNA
14	TRBD1	TRBV10-2	TRBJ1-4	NA	CASRRGTGTEKLFF	TGCGCCAGCAGAAGAGGGACAGGGACCGAAAAACTGTTTTTT
14	NA	TRBV28	TRBJ1-5	few	CASREHPARQPQHF	TGTGCCAGCAGGGAGCACCCAGCAAGGCAGCCCCAGCATTTT
16	TRBD1	TRBV4-3	TRBJ1-4	few	CASSQGGGTGNEKLFF	TGCGCCAGCAGCCAAGGGGGGGGGACAGGGAATGAAAAACTGTTTTTT
15	TRBD1	TRBV6-5	TRBJ1-2	NA	CASSRDRGANYGYTF	TGTGCCAGCAGCCGCGACAGGGGGGCTAACTATGGCTACACCTTC
15	NA	TRBV6-5	TRBJ1-1	NA	CASSYSAGYFPEAFF	TGTGCCAGCAGTTACTCGGCAGGGTACTTTCCTGAAGCTTTCTTT
14	NA	TRBV5-1	TRBJ1-2	NA	CASSLDGSGYGYTF	TGCGCCAGCAGCTTGGACGGTAGCGGCTATGGCTACACCTTC
15	NA	TRBV7-8	TRBJ2-7	NA	CASSLVQGRSYEQYF	TGTGCCAGCAGCTTAGTACAGGGGAGGTCCTACGAGCAGTACTTC
14	TRBD2	TRBV27	TRBJ2-3	once	CASRPGGPTDTQYF	TGTGCCAGCCGGCCGGGAGGGCCGACAGATACGCAGTATTTT
14	NA	TRBV19	TRBJ1-2	NA	CASSILGAAYGYTF	TGTGCCAGTAGTATTCTGGGCGCCGCTTATGGCTACACCTTC
13	NA	TRBV6-1	TRBJ2-4	NA	CASSEGRLTVWYF	TGTGCCAGCAGTGAGGGCAGGCTAACCGTTTGGTACTTC
14	TRBD1	TRBV19	TRBJ1-4	NA	CASRETGGGEKLFF	TGTGCCAGCAGGGAGACAGGGGGTGGTGAAAAACTGTTTTTT
12	NA	TRBV30	TRBJ1-3	NA	CARSSSGNTIYF	TGTGCGCGCTCGAGCTCTGGAAACACCATATATTTT
17	TRBD1	TRBV27	TRBJ1-5	NA	CASRKFGGDRGSQPQHF	TGTGCCAGCAGGAAGTTCGGGGGGGACAGGGGTTCCCAGCCCCAGCATTTT
14	TRBD1	TRBV6-5	TRBJ2-7	NA	CASSVQTGVYEQYF	TGTGCCAGCAGTGTTCAGACAGGGGTATACGAGCAGTACTTC
13	NA	TRBV6-5	TRBJ2-7	NA	CASSTHTSSEQYF	TGTGCCAGCAGTACCCACACTAGTTCCGAGCAGTACTTC
14	NA	TRBV6-1	TRBJ2-5	NA	CASSEGGLGVTQYF	TGTGCCAGCAGTGAAGGGGGCCTAGGGGTAACCCAGTACTTC
14	NA	TRBV6-1	TRBJ2-7	NA	CASTSLLTVYEQYF	TGTGCCAGCACCTCTCTGTTGACAGTGTACGAGCAGTACTTC
14	TRBD1	TRBV27	TRBJ2-7	NA	CASSLGQGAYEQYF	TGTGCCAGCAGTTTGGGGCAGGGGGCCTACGAGCAGTACTTC
17	TRBD2	TRBV28	TRBJ2-3	NA	CASSFPGLAEFTDTQYF	TGTGCCAGCAGCTTCCCGGGACTAGCGGAGTTCACAGATACGCAGTATTTT
14	NA	TRBV6-6	TRBJ1-6	NA	CASTHRSDNSPLHF	TGTGCCAGCACCCACAGATCGGATAATTCACCCCTCCACTTT
17	TRBD2	TRBV7-2	TRBJ2-3	NA	CASSTPTSGGPTDTQYF	TGTGCCAGCAGCACACCGACTAGCGGGGGGCCCACAGATACGCAGTATTTT
15	TRBD1	TRBV30	TRBJ2-3	NA	CAWSVGGQGADTQYF	TGTGCCTGGAGTGTGGGCGGACAGGGGGCAGATACGCAGTATTTT
16	TRBD1	TRBV28	TRBJ2-7	NA	CASNLIGGTGLYEQYF	TGTGCCAGCAACCTAATAGGGGGGACAGGACTATACGAGCAGTACTTC
16	NA	TRBV7-2	TRBJ1-5	NA	CASSLRGRGLNQPQHF	TGTGCCAGCAGCCTCCGAGGTCGGGGGTTAAATCAGCCCCAGCATTTT
13	NA	TRBV6-1	TRBJ2-2	NA	CASNDGGTGELFF	TGTGCCAGCAATGACGGCGGGACCGGGGAGCTGTTTTTT
15	TRBD2	TRBV19	TRBJ2-1	NA	CASTYSGSGYNEQFF	TGTGCCAGTACCTATAGCGGGAGTGGGTACAATGAGCAGTTCTTC
13	NA	TRBV30	TRBJ1-3	NA	CASETVSGNTIYF	TGTGCCTCTGAGACAGTTTCTGGAAACACCATATATTTT
15	NA	TRBV6-5	TRBJ2-7	NA	CASSYSGDNSYEQYF	TGTGCCAGCAGTTACTCTGGGGACAACTCCTACGAGCAGTACTTC
16	TRBD2	TRBV4-2	TRBJ2-5	few	CASSQALAGAQETQYF	TGTGCCAGCAGCCAAGCGCTAGCGGGGGCCCAAGAGACCCAGTACTTC
16	NA	TRBV7-2	TRBJ1-5	few	CASSRGIGAGGQPQHF	TGTGCCAGCAGCCGGGGGATAGGGGCAGGCGGGCAGCCCCAGCATTTT